This entry describes one T cell receptor (beta chain). The data are from a study of blood T cell repertoires in COVID-19. About the study: Acute-phase and convalescent COVID-19 samples originated in the United States, Italy and Spain. PBMCs, B-cell-depleted T cells, or T cells were the source of the cDNA or gDNA that made up the material.

The Seattle site enrolled patients during active infection and followed them longitudinally. Assay used: immunoSEQ multiplex PCR; TCRdb lists only in-frame clones, some missing. Of roughly 180,000 clones in the sample, 80% to 85% were seen once. The germline gives CDR1 SQVTM, CDR2 ANQGSEA. The V end was cut by 4 bases, the J end by 0 bases, with 9 bases between. The CDR3 has 13 residues. The sample was peripheral blood. The genes are TRBV29-1 and TRBJ1-1, with D uncertain. The receptor's source is a woman between 35 and 50 years old with COVID-19, enrolled during active disease. The CDR3 loop reads CSVGRVMNTEAFF. DNA of the CDR3: TGCAGCGTTGGAAGAGTAATGAACACTGAAGCTTTCTTT. Combining the CDR3 with reference TRBV29-1 and TRBJ1-1 gives the whole variable domain SAVISQKPSRDICQRGTSLTIQCQVDSQVTMMFWYRQQPGQSLTLIATANQGSEATYESGFVIDKFPISRPNLTFSTLTVSNMSPEDSSIYLCSVGRVMNTEAFFGQGTRLTVV.